The 16 T cell receptor beta chains below were found in one sample sequenced in a study of T cell responses to AZD1222 COVID-19 vaccine. Sequencing was performed with immunoSEQ multiplex PCR; in TCRdb, only in-frame clones are kept and a portion is missing. The sample yields more than 100,000 clones, approximately 90% seen once. The source was peripheral blood, collected on day 0 of AZD1222 vaccination. The receptors stem from an adult in good health.

This chain uses TRBV7-2 with TRBJ2-1, with 12 bases aligning to TRBD2. Trimming at V came to 3 bases and at J to 6 bases, leaving 6 bases not matched to a gene. Germline lookup yields CDR1 SGHTA and CDR2 FQGNSA. The CDR3 is 16 amino acids. CDR3: CASSFQLAGGGNEQFF. CDR3 nucleotides: TGTGCCAGCAGCTTCCAACTAGCGGGAGGAGGCAATGAGCAGTTCTTC.

This clone was found a few times. The chain joins TRBV7-9 to TRBJ2-3; D may be TRBD1 (5 bases). V lost 5 bases and J 5 bases, leaving 20 bases between the germline ends. Germline CDR1 is SEHNR and CDR2 is FQNEAQ (reference sequence). The CDR3 has 16 amino acids. The CDR3: CASSRLGSLRGDTQYF. CDR3 in DNA: TGTGCCAGCAGCCGCCTCGGGTCCTTAAGGGGAGATACGCAGTATTTT.

The V call is TRBV28, the J call TRBJ2-7, with TRBD1 matching over 9 bases. Germline V CDR1 and CDR2: MDHEN, SYDVKM. V dropped 8 bases and J dropped 3; count of bases not matched to a gene: 5. This CDR3 spans 13 amino acids. The CDR3 DNA is TGTGCCAGCCGGGGGACAGGGCACTACGAGCAGTACTTC. Protein product: CASRGTGHYEQYF.

The chain links TRBV2 to TRBJ2-1; 7 bases map to TRBD2. CDR1 and CDR2 (germline): SNHLY, FYNNEI. This CDR3 contains 15 residues. Trimming took 5 bases from V and 4 from J; bases not matched to a gene: 8. The CDR3 here is CASSLDASGYNEQFF. For the CDR3, the DNA is TGTGCCAGCAGTCTTGATGCTAGCGGATACAATGAGCAGTTCTTC. Based on the CDR3 plus reference TRBV2 and TRBJ2-1, the full variable domain is EPEVTQTPSHQVTQMGQEVILRCVPISNHLYFYWYRQILGQKVEFLVSFYNNEISEKSEIFDDQFSVERPDGSNFTLKIRSTKLEDSAMYFCASSLDASGYNEQFFGPGTRLTVL.

The V gene is TRBV6-2 or TRBV6-3, the J gene TRBJ1-2; D uncertain. The CDR3 length is 14 residues. Germline CDR1 and CDR2: MNHEY and SVGEGT. V was trimmed by 2 bases and J by 2 bases, leaving 9 bases between them. CDR3 DNA: TGTGCCAGCAGTTACAACGGGAGAAACTATGGCTACACCTTC. Amino acids: CASSYNGRNYGYTF.

The genes are TRBV7-9 and TRBJ2-5, with 7 bases identical to TRBD1. This CDR3 is 14 amino acids long. V shed 3 bases, J shed 5 bases, and the junction held 6 bases outside the gene matches. Germline CDR1 and CDR2: SEHNR and FQNEAQ (reference sequence). The CDR3 is CASSLTGIQETQYF. The CDR3 region has the DNA TGTGCCAGCAGCTTGACAGGGATTCAGGAGACCCAGTACTTC.

The V and J genes are TRBV15 and TRBJ2-7; no clear D. This CDR3 is 13 amino acids long. The V end lost 5 bases, the J end lost 4 bases, and 12 bases lay between the germline ends. The V gene's germline CDR1 is LNHNV and CDR2 YYDKDF (reference sequence). The CDR3 coding sequence is TGTGCCACCAGCCCGCCTGGGGTTTACGAGCAGTACTTC. Translating gives CATSPPGVYEQYF.

This clone showed up just once. V and J are TRBV27 and TRBJ2-1; D call uncertain. This CDR3 spans 17 amino acids. Germline-derived CDR1 and CDR2 are MNHEY and SMNVEV (reference sequence). V was trimmed by 7 bases and J by 5 bases, leaving 24 bases between them. CDR3 DNA: TGTGCCAGCACCCCAGGACGCCATGGGTCTAGGCACAATGAGCAGTTCTTC. This codes for CASTPGRHGSRHNEQFF.

This chain joins TRBV7-8 and TRBJ2-1; 12 nucleotides line up with TRBD2. Trimming at V came to 5 bases and at J to 0 bases, leaving 11 bases not matched to a gene. Germline CDR1 and CDR2: SGHVS and FQNEAQ. The CDR3 contains 19 residues. Here the CDR3 reads CASSHVGTSGPSSYNEQFF. The CDR3 region has the DNA TGTGCCAGCAGCCATGTTGGGACTAGCGGGCCGAGCTCCTACAATGAGCAGTTCTTC.

The chain carries TRBV12-3 or TRBV12-4 and TRBJ1-5; weak D call: TRBD1 (6 bases). This CDR3 is built from 13 residues. The ends were cut back, 7 bases at V and 8 bases at J, with 15 bases in the middle. CDR3 nucleotides: TGTGCCAGCACCGCAGGGGACGGGAAGCCCCAGCATTTT. This codes for CASTAGDGKPQHF.

V and J are TRBV7-3 and TRBJ2-5; D is unclear. Per the germline V gene, CDR1 is SGHTA and CDR2 is FQGTGA. The CDR3 is 13 residues long. The V gene lost 5 bases and the J gene lost 2 bases, with 9 bases spanning the gap. DNA of the CDR3: TGTGCCAGCAGCCCTACTAATCAAGAGACCCAGTACTTC. As protein: CASSPTNQETQYF.

V and J are TRBV7-9 and TRBJ1-5; 11 bases agree with TRBD1. The length of the CDR3 is 15 residues. V was pared by 5 bases and J by 6 bases, with 6 bases of the junction left unmatched. The germline gives CDR1 SEHNR, CDR2 FQNEAQ (reference sequence). For the CDR3, the DNA is TGTGCCAGCAGCGGGGACAGGGGGTCGGGTCAGCCCCAGCATTTT. Translated, it gives CASSGDRGSGQPQHF. The entire variable domain, with the rest obtained from reference TRBV7-9 and TRBJ1-5, is as follows: DTGVSQNPRHKITKRGQNVTFRCDPISEHNRLYWYRQTLGQGPEFLTYFQNEAQLEKSRLLSDRFSAERPKGSFSTLEIQRTEQGDSAMYLCASSGDRGSGQPQHFGDGTRLSIL.

The chain combines TRBV5-1 with TRBJ1-2; 7 bases line up with TRBD1. The CDR3 length is 14 residues. Germline CDR1 is SGHRS and CDR2 is YFSETQ. V was pared by 4 bases and J by 5 bases, with 8 bases of the junction left unmatched. The CDR3 coding sequence is TGCGCCAGCAGCCCGCAGGGGGAGTCTTATGGCTACACCTTC. This translates into CASSPQGESYGYTF. The variable domain in full, completed from reference TRBV5-1 and TRBJ1-2, reads KAGVTQTPRYLIKTRGQQVTLSCSPISGHRSVSWYQQTPGQGLQFLFEYFSETQRNKGNFPGRFSGRQFSNSRSEMNVSTLELGDSALYLCASSPQGESYGYTFGSGTRLTVV.

The rearrangement links TRBV7-2 to TRBJ2-1, with 11 bases lining up with TRBD1. Looked up from germline, CDR1 is SGHTA and CDR2 is FQGNSA. The CDR3 covers 16 residues. V shed 1 base and J 5 bases; nucleotides not matched to a gene: 4. The CDR3 sequence: CASSLGGQGVDNEQFF. In DNA form, the CDR3 reads TGTGCCAGCAGCTTAGGGGGACAGGGGGTGGACAATGAGCAGTTCTTC. Variable domain in full (rest from reference TRBV7-2 and TRBJ2-1): GAGVSQSPSNKVTEKGKDVELRCDPISGHTALYWYRQSLGQGLEFLIYFQGNSAPDKSGLPSDRFSAERTGGSVSTLTIQRTQQEDSAVYLCASSLGGQGVDNEQFFGPGTRLTVL.

There are a few counts of this clone. The V and J genes are TRBV7-3 and TRBJ1-1; a weak D match, TRBD1 (5 bases). Germline V gives CDR1 SGHTA, CDR2 FQGTGA. Trimming removed 2 bases at V and 10 bases at J, with 17 bases between. The CDR3 spans 14 residues. The CDR3 DNA follows: TGTGCCAGCAGCTTATGGCAGGGATCGGGAGCAGCTTTCTTT. Encoded protein: CASSLWQGSGAAFF.

The chain is built from TRBV4-2 and TRBJ2-3, with TRBD2 identical over 10 bases. Germline V gives CDR1 LGHNA, CDR2 YNFKEQ. The length of the CDR3 is 17 residues. V lost 0 bases to trimming and J lost 4 bases; unmatched junction nucleotides: 7. CDR3 in DNA: TGTGCCAGCAGCCAAGATTATCGGACTAGCGGACCAGATACGCAGTATTTT. Its translation is CASSQDYRTSGPDTQYF.